This TCR beta chain was obtained from a study of blood T cells in healthy people across ages (dated by TCRdb to the mid-2010s). Some background on the complete study: In model experiments, template switching captured about one uniquely barcoded TCR beta cDNA molecule for every two T cells. Age-related changes in TCR beta repertoire diversity were measured in the study by deep sequencing normalized with unique cDNA molecular identifiers. The donors were split into four age groups: young (average roughly 15 years), middle-aged (about 40), aged (approximately 60) and long-lived (over 80). To avoid experimental bias, donors of different ages were randomly spread across the sequencing lanes. The study analyzed two additional independent replicas of 1 million unique cDNA reads from the same blood draw for two donors, one aged 18 to 29 and one aged 80 or older.

Donors were a few dozen systemically healthy Caucasian individuals from Russia aged roughly 6 to 90 years. Each donor gave about 9.2 milliliters of peripheral blood, drawn into EDTA-treated Vacutainer tubes. Ficoll-Paque density-gradient centrifugation was used to isolate PBMCs, with at least 6.5 million per sample. Total RNA, at least 6 micrograms per sample, was extracted from PBMCs with Trizol reagent. For every donor, flow cytometry on a PBMC aliquot measured the percentage of naive CD45RAhigh/CD27high T cells. Libraries came from 5' RACE. These reads were obtained on an Illumina HiSeq 2500. A second PCR of roughly 7 to 12 cycles was run with a J-beta primer mix and a sample-barcoded 5' primer. A template-switch 5' adaptor carrying 12 random nucleotides introduced a unique molecular identifier onto each TCR beta cDNA molecule. Each sample yielded at least 2.5 million CDR3-containing paired-end reads. The Mint cDNA synthesis kit, primed by a TRBC-specific oligonucleotide, was used to synthesize first-strand cDNA from all RNA. All cDNA was treated with uracil-DNA glycosylase and then went through a first 18-cycle PCR with the universal primers M1SS and BC2_uni_R. From the authors' description of their analysis: For normalization, 1 million high-quality reads were randomly selected from each sample, with every read carrying a distinct molecular identifier. Reads with shared molecular identifiers were discarded instead of being binned into consensus sequences. MiTCR, set to a Q25 quality threshold and the strictest error-elimination algorithm, was used for CDR3 identification, clonotype clustering and error correction. Lower-bound total TCR beta diversity was estimated with a nonparametric unseen species model using Euler transformation. TCRdb trimmed public reads at Q25 via fastp, called clones via MiXCR and kept in-frame beta chains. Every distinct CDR3 protein forms one entry, paired with its most common genes and DNA. TCRdb, rather than the study authors, made the V and J calls. In this sample the table shows 700,000 to 850,000 distinct CDR3 sequences, 35% to 40% of which occur a single time. Around 13% of the sample is taken by the ten largest.

This clonotype was observed a few times. Its antigen is still unknown. Base-call qualities are not available, and no considerably larger clone is one nucleotide away. Paper-wide results and their limitations: Observed TCR beta diversity per million T cells fell roughly linearly with age, and a significant reduction was already apparent by age around 40. There was a strong correlation between observed TCR beta diversity and the percentage of naive T cells measured by flow cytometry. Compared with the aged group, more naive CD4+ T cells, fewer expanded clones and increased TCR diversity were shown by the long-lived group, suggesting age selection. Because profiling used bulk unsorted PBMCs, naive and antigen-experienced compartments could not be compared conclusively. Total diversity estimates from one million sequenced T cells were considered lower bounds and underestimates. Because donor CMV infection status was unknown, age-related changes in expanded clonotypes were potentially confounded.

The germline V and J ends show losses of 1 base and 3 bases respectively, and no gene match explains 9 bases of the junction. The CDR3 runs 17 amino acids, cysteine and phenylalanine included. The kept DNA is CDR3 alone, 51 bases in frame from the first base. The TCR originated in a man aged 18 to 29 in good health. Sequenced: blood. The rearrangement combines TRBV12-3 or TRBV12-4 with TRBJ2-3, with 8 central nucleotides matching TRBD2. The CDR3 sequence is CASSLGPGLVGTDTQYF. The DNA is TGTGCCAGCAGTTTAGGCCCGGGACTAGTGGGAACAGATACGCAGTATTTT.